The next 6 T cell receptor beta chains were all read from a single sample in a study of shared clonotypes between healthy human individuals (TCRdb year 2020). Library generation was performed with the immunoSEQ multiplex PCR assay. Sourced from immuneACCESS, this table was stored by TCRdb with only in-frame sequences that have V and J called. A share of the clones is absent; for the studies checked, an unresolved V gene accounts for under half, and the remainder has no known explanation. The sample table contains fewer than 3 million clones; only one count was recorded for about 90% of them. 0.3% to 0.45% of the sample goes to the ten largest clones. The sequenced material came from naive CD4+ T cells from PBMCs. This specimen's cell subset or site label, per the study, means: CD45RA+ positively selected. Source of these receptors: a man between 18 and 29 years old in good health. Some clones in this sample may be carry-over from other donors' samples.

The chain is built from TRBV11-2 and TRBJ1-5; D uncertain. Between the trimmed V and J ends, which lost 0 bases and 9 bases, there was a span of 9 bases. CDR1 and CDR2 (germline): SGHAT, FQNNGV. The CDR3 runs to 13 residues. The CDR3 DNA follows: TGTGCCAGCAGCTTAGATCGCCTCGGGCCCCAGCATTTT. Amino acid sequence: CASSLDRLGPQHF.

CDR3 DNA: TGTGCCAGCAGCTTAGACAGCTGGGGCAATCAGCCCCAGCATTTT. Protein sequence: CASSLDSWGNQPQHF. The chain uses TRBV7-9 and TRBJ1-5, with D unclear. With 1 base removed from V and 2 bases from J, the gap between germline ends came to 9 bases. This CDR3 has 15 amino acids. Germline V gives CDR1 SEHNR, CDR2 FQNEAQ (reference sequence).

About this clone: A read error may account for a junction end that differs from germline. This rearrangement joins TRBV30 to TRBJ2-7; D gene uncertain. The CDR3 covers 14 residues. The V gene's germline CDR1 is GTSNPN and CDR2 SVGIG (reference sequence). The CDR3: CAWGPGGSSDRIDF. The CDR3 DNA reads as TGTGCCTGGGGGCCGGGCGGAAGTTCGGACCGTATCGACTTC. The whole variable domain, remainder taken from reference TRBV30 and TRBJ2-7, is SQTIHQWPATLVQPVGSPLSLECTVEGTSNPNLYWYRQAAGRGLQLLFYSVGIGQISSEVPQNLSASRPQDRQFILSSKKLLLSDSGFYLCAWGPGGSSDRIDFGPGTRLTVT.

J is TRBJ1-5 and V is TRBV5-8, with D maybe TRBD1 (5 bases). The CDR3 runs to 14 residues. The V gene lost 0 bases and the J gene lost 6 bases, with 10 bases spanning the gap. The germline V gene encodes CDR1 SGHTS and CDR2 YDEGEE. CDR3 sequence: CASSLEAGSQPQHF. The DNA for the CDR3 is TGTGCCAGCAGCTTGGAGGCAGGGTCTCAGCCCCAGCATTTT.

As DNA, the CDR3 is TGTGCCAGCAGCGCCCGAAGCACAGATACGCAGTATTTT. Its translation: CASSARSTDTQYF. The rearrangement uses TRBV9 and TRBJ2-3; D ambiguous. V was clipped by 3 bases and J by 0 bases, with 5 bases between them. CDR3 size: 13 residues. Germline-derived CDR1 and CDR2 are SGDLS and YYNGEE.

This clone showed up just once. J is TRBJ1-4 and V is TRBV18; D is undetermined. Per germline, CDR1 KGHSH and CDR2 LQKENI. The CDR3 has 13 amino acids. Trimming shortened V by 5 bases and J by 7 bases, and 11 bases separated the two germline ends. The CDR3 nucleotides read TGTGCCAGCTCAAGGAGAGGCGTTGAAAAACTGTTTTTT. Translated: CASSRRGVEKLFF.